In this sample, the clone carrying this TCR beta chain turned up a few times. Its antigen is as yet unknown. This specimen belongs to a study of CD8+ T cells in alopecia areata. The study, taken as a whole, reports: Scalp data also include sequences from resident alphabeta T cells of normal skin.

Germline V gene sequence: CDR1 SNHLY, CDR2 FYNNEI. Trimming took 4 bases from V and 2 from J; bases not matched to a gene: 12. This CDR3 is built from 19 residues. The authors extracted RNA and reverse transcribed it into cDNA as the sequencing template. The assay was immunoSEQ multiplex PCR, and TCRdb's table has in-frame clones only and misses some. The sample has tens of thousands of clones, around 66% seen once. The treatment here: oral pan-JAK inhibitor, 5-10 mg twice daily. The material was CD8+ T cells sorted from blood, obtained at week 24, from a patient treated with tofacitinib. The clonotype originates from a human donor with alopecia areata. V usage is TRBV2 and J usage is TRBJ2-6; 9 bases fit TRBD1. As DNA, the CDR3 is TGTGCCAGCAGTGGGATAAACCGGGACAGGGCAACTGGGGCCAACGTCCTGACTTTC. It is translated as CASSGINRDRATGANVLTF.